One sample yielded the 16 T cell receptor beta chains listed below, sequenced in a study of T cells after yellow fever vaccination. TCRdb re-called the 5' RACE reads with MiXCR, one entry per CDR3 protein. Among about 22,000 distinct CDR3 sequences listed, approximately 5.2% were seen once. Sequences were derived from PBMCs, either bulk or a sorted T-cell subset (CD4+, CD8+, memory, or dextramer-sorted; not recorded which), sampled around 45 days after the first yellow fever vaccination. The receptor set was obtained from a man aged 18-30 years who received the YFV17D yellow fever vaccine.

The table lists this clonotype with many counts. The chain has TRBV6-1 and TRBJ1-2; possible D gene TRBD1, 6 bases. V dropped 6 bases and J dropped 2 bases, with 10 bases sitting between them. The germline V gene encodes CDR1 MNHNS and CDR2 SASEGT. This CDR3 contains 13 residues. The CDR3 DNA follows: TGTGCCAGCAGCCAAGACAGGAACTATGGCTACACCTTC. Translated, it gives CASSQDRNYGYTF.

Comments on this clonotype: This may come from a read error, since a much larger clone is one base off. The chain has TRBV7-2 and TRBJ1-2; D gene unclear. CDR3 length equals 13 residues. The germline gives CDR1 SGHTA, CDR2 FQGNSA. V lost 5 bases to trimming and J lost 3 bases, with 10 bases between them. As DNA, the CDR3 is TGTGCCAGCAGCCTAAAGCATGACTATGGCTACACCTTC. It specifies CASSLKHDYGYTF.

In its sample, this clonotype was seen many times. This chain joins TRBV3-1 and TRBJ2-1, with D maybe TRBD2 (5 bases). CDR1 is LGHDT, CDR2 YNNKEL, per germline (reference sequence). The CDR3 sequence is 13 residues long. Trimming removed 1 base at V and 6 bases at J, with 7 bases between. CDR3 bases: TGTGCCAGCAGCCAAGCAAGCGGCAATGAGCAGTTCTTC. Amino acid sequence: CASSQASGNEQFF.

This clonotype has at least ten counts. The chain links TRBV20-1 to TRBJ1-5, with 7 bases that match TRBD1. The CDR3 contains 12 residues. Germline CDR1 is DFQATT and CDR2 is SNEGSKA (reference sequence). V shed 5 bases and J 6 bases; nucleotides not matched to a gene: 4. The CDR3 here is CSAGGGSQPQHF. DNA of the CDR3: TGCAGTGCTGGAGGGGGCTCTCAGCCCCAGCATTTT.

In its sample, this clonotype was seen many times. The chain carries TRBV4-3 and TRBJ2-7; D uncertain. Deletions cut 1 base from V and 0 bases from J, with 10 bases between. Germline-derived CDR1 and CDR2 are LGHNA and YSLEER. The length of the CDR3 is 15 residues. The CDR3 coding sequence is TGCGCCAGCAGCCAAGGGGGTGCAATCTCCTACGAGCAGTACTTC. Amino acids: CASSQGGAISYEQYF.

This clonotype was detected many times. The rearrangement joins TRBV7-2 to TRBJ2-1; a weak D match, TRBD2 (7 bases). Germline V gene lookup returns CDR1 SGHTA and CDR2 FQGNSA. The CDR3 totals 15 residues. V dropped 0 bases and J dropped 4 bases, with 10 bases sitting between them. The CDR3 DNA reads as TGTGCCAGCAGCTTAGCGGGGGGGCCTTACAATGAGCAGTTCTTC. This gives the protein CASSLAGGPYNEQFF.

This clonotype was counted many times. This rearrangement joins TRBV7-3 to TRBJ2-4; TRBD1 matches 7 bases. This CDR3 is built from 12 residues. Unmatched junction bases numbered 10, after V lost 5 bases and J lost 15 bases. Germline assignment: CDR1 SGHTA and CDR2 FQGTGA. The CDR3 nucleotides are TGTGCCAGCAGCCCAGGACAGGACAGGCTGTACTTC. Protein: CASSPGQDRLYF. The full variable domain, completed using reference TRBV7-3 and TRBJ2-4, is GAGVSQTPSNKVTEKGKYVELRCDPISGHTALYWYRQSLGQGPEFLIYFQGTGAADDSGLPNDRFFAVRPEGSVSTLKIQRTERGDSAVYLCASSPGQDRLYFGAGTRLSVL.

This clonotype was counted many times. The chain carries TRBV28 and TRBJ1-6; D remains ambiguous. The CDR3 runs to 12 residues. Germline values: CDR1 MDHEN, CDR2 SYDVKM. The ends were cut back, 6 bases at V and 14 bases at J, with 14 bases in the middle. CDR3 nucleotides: TGTGCCAGCAGCCCCCCCCGGGGAGCCCTCCACTTT. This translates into CASSPPRGALHF.

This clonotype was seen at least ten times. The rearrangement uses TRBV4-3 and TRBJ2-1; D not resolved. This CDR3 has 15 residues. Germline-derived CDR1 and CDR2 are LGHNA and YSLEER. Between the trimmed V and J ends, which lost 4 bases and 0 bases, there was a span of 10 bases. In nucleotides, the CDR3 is TGCGCCAGCAGCCCCGGTTCTAGCTCCTACAATGAGCAGTTCTTC. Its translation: CASSPGSSSYNEQFF.

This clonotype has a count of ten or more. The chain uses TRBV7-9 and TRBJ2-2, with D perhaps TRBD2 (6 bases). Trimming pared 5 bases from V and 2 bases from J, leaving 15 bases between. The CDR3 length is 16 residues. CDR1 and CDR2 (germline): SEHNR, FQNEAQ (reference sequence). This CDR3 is CASSPPSGLNTGELFF. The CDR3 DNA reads TGTGCCAGCAGCCCACCTTCGGGACTCAACACCGGGGAGCTGTTTTTT.

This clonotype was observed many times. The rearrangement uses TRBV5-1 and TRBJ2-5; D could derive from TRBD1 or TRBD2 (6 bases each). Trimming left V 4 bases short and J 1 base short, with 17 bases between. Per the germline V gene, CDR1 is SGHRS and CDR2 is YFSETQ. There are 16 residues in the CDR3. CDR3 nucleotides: TGCGCCAGCAGCGCCCCACGAGGGGGGCGCCAAGAGACCCAGTACTTC. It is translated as CASSAPRGGRQETQYF.

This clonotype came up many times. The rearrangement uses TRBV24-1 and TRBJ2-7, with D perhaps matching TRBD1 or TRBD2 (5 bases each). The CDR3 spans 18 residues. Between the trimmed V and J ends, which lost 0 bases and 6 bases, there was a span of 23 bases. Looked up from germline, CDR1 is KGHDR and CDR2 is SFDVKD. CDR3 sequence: CATSDLSRDPLDGCEQYF. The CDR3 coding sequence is TGTGCCACCAGTGATTTGTCCAGGGACCCCCTGGATGGCTGCGAGCAGTACTTC.

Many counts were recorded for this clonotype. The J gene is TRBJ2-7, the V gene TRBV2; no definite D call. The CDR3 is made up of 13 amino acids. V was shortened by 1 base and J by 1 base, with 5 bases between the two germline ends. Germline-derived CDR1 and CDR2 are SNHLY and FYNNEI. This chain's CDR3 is CASSEGASYEQYV. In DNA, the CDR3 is TGTGCCAGCAGTGAAGGGGCTTCCTACGAGCAGTACGTC.

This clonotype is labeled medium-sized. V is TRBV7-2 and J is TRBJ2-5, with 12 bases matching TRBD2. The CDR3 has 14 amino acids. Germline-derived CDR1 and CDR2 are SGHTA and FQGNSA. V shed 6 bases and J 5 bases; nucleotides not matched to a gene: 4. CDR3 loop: CASRPTSGSETQYF. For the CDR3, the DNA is TGTGCCAGCAGACCGACTAGCGGGAGCGAGACCCAGTACTTC.

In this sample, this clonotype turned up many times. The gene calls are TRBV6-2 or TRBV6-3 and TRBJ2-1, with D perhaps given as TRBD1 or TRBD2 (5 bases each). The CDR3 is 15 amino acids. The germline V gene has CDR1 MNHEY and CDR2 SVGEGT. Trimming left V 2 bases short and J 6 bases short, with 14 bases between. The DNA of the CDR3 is TGTGCCAGCAGTTACCCCGGGGCCGAGGGCAATGAGCAGTTCTTC. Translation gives CASSYPGAEGNEQFF.

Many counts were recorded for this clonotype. The CDR3 coding sequence is TGTGCCACCAGCAGAGATCTAGCGGGGGAGACCCAGTACTTC. Protein: CATSRDLAGETQYF. J is TRBJ2-5 and V is TRBV15; TRBD2 matches at 9 bases. The CDR3 runs to 14 residues. J gave up 5 bases and V 0 bases, and 1 base lay outside the gene matches. The germline V gene has CDR1 LNHNV and CDR2 YYDKDF (reference sequence).